These T cell receptor beta chains were read from a single sample in a study of OX40 agonist ivuxolimab in advanced cancers. Method: immunoSEQ multiplex PCR; TCRdb's copy keeps in-frame clones and lacks some. The sample has around 69,000 clones, around nine tenths seen once; the top ten hold 2.5% to 3%. The sample here was CD4+ or CD8+ T cells sorted from blood, taken in a trial of the OX40 agonist ivuxolimab. All receptors come from an adult with an advanced solid tumor such as melanoma, head and neck, liver or kidney cancer. The conserved cysteine and the conserved F or W are not part of the CDR3 here.

v_call: TRBV5-8; cdr3_aa: ASTIQGQLHNEQF
v_call: TRBV19; cdr3_aa: ASSMSGQISNQPQH
v_call: TRBV5-1; cdr3_aa: ASRRTGGRDTQY
v_call: TRBV19; cdr3_aa: ASSILADPTRGNQPQH
v_call: TRBV5-1; cdr3_aa: ASSRRTGTPADEQF
v_call: TRBV10-1; cdr3_aa: ASSPLRDSIYGYT
v_call: TRBV19; cdr3_aa: ASSSDRAGETQY
v_call: TRBV2; cdr3_aa: ASSPTGGETQY
v_call: TRBV13; cdr3_aa: ASSRFAGRRDNSPLH
v_call: TRBV11-2; cdr3_aa: ASSPPGTGIPYEQY
v_call: TRBV18; cdr3_aa: ASSDSYSNQPQH
v_call: TRBV28; cdr3_aa: ASSFMAGTSIGQY
v_call: TRBV27; cdr3_aa: ASSLLPTLRGEKLF
v_call: TRBV5-1; cdr3_aa: ASSFWGSTDTQY
v_call: TRBV29-1; cdr3_aa: SAYGTSPGGNEQF
v_call: TRBV21-1; cdr3_aa: ASSKEGLPGRKSPLH
v_call: TRBV4-1; cdr3_aa: ASSQGTGYEKLF
v_call: TRBV5-8; cdr3_aa: ASSSIQDRVVNQPQH